A single sample gave rise to the 6 T cell receptor beta chains below, sequenced in a study of T cells in Graves' hyperthyroidism and ophthalmopathy. Amplification targeted TCR beta CDR3 regions from RNA transcripts. HTBI primers were the set used in a first-round RT-PCR of the TCR CDR3. TCRdb reprocessed the multiplex PCR reads with MiXCR, giving one entry per CDR3 protein. Counted here are around 700,000 distinct CDR3 sequences, under 20% occurring once; the ten biggest clones make up 16%. Sequencing was done on a sample of blood. These receptors originate from a woman aged 50 to 60 with Graves' hyperthyroidism that later progressed to Graves' ophthalmopathy.

The chain joins TRBV27 to TRBJ2-6, with D perhaps matching TRBD1 (6 bases). Germline-derived CDR1 and CDR2 are MNHEY and SMNVEV (reference sequence). V was cut by 2 bases and J by 3 bases, with 20 bases left in between. CDR3 size: 19 residues. In DNA, the CDR3 is TGTGCCAGCAGTTTAATTTTCCCGGGCAGACAGGTTGGGGCCAACGTCCTGACTTTC. It encodes CASSLIFPGRQVGANVLTF. Using reference TRBV27 and TRBJ2-6 for the parts outside the CDR3, the full variable domain is EAQVTQNPRYLITVTGKKLTVTCSQNMNHEYMSWYRQDPGLGLRQIYYSMNVEVTDKGDVPEGYKVSRKEKRNFPLILESPSPNQTSLYFCASSLIFPGRQVGANVLTFGAGSRLTVL.

This clonotype was detected many times. The chain carries TRBV12-3 or TRBV12-4 and TRBJ1-1; no clear D gene. Trimming took 10 bases from V and 0 from J, leaving 15 bases between them. The CDR3 loop spans 14 amino acids. CDR3 in DNA: TGTGCCACCACCCGGGTGGACCTGAACACTGAAGCTTTCTTT. It translates to CATTRVDLNTEAFF.

The J gene is TRBJ2-7, the V gene TRBV5-6; D ambiguous. V lost 0 bases and J lost 5, with 12 bases in between. The CDR3 has 14 amino acids. CDR1 SGHDT and CDR2 YYEEEE come from the germline V gene. The CDR3 sequence: CASSLGRVYDEQYF. The CDR3 DNA sequence: TGTGCCAGCAGCTTGGGTAGGGTCTATGACGAGCAGTACTTC.

At least ten counts were recorded for this clonotype. This rearrangement joins TRBV11-2 to TRBJ2-7; tentatively, D is TRBD1 (6 bases). CDR1 and CDR2 from the germline V gene are SGHAT and FQNNGV. The CDR3 sequence is 18 residues long. Trimming pared 4 bases from V and 7 bases from J, leaving 29 bases between. The CDR3 DNA reads TGTGCCAGCAGCTACACCCCGGACAGCTTAGGACCTACGAAGGAGCAGTACTTC. Translation: CASSYTPDSLGPTKEQYF.

The chain employs TRBV4-1 and TRBJ2-4; possibly TRBD1 or TRBD2 for D (5 bases each). Germline lookup yields CDR1 MGHRA and CDR2 YSYEKL. Trimming took 6 bases from V and 1 from J, leaving 16 bases between them. The length of the CDR3 is 16 residues. The DNA of the CDR3 is TGCGCCAGCAGTCAGAGGGGTGGACTTGCCAAAAACATTCAGTACTTC. It is translated as CASSQRGGLAKNIQYF.

The chain couples TRBV4-1 to TRBJ1-1; D gene unclear. The V and J ends lost 4 bases and 6 bases respectively, with 15 bases between them. The CDR3 length is 14 residues. From germline, CDR1 is MGHRA and CDR2 YSYEKL. The CDR3 sequence: CASSPRIQGPEAFF. The CDR3 DNA is TGCGCCAGCAGCCCACGGATCCAAGGCCCTGAAGCTTTCTTT.